This T cell receptor beta chain was sequenced during a study of T cell responses to AZD1222 COVID-19 vaccine. This CDR3 comprises 16 residues. J gave up 5 bases and V 0 bases, and 5 bases lay outside the gene matches. CDR1 is SGHRS and CDR2 is YFSETQ in the germline V gene. The repertoire was sequenced with immunoSEQ multiplex PCR; TCRdb's copy has only in-frame clones and lacks some. Here the sample spans about 90,000 clones, roughly 89% being singletons. The input for sequencing was peripheral blood, taken on day 0 of MenACWY control vaccination. This TCR was recovered from an adult in good health. The J gene is TRBJ1-5, the V gene TRBV5-1, with 10 nucleotides matching TRBD1. CDR3 nucleotide sequence: TGCGCCAGCAGCTTGGCTGGACAGGGGGGAGATCAGCCCCAGCATTTT. As protein: CASSLAGQGGDQPQHF.